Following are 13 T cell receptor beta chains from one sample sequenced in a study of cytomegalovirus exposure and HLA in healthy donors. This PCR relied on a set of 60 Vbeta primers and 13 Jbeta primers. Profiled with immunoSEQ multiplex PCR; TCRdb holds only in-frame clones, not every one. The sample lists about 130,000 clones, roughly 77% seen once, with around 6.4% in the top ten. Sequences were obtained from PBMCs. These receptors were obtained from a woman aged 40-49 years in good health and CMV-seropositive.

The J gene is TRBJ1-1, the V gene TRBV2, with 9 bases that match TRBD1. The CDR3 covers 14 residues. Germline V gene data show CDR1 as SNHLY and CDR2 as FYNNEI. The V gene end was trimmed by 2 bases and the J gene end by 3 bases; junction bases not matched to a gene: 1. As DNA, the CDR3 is TGTGCCAGCAGTGAAACAGGGGGCTACACTGAAGCTTTCTTT. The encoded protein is CASSETGGYTEAFF.

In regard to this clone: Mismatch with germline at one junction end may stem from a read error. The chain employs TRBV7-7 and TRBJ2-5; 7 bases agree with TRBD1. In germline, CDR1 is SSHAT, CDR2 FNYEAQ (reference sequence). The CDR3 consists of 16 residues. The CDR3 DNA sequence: TGTGCTAGCAGCCCCCAGACCCGGACAGGACAAGAGACCCAGTACTTC. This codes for CASSPQTRTGQETQYF. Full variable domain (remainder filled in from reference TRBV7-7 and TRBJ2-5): GAGVSQSPRYKVTKRGQDVTLRCDPISSHATLYWYQQALGQGPEFLTYFNYEAQPDKSGLPSDRFSAERPEGSISTLTIQRTEQRDSAMYRCASSPQTRTGQETQYFGPGTRLLVL.

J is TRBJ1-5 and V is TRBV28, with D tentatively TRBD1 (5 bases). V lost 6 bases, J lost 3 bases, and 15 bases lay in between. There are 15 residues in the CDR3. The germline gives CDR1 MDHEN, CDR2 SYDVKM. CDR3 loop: CASSNRGVDNQPQHF. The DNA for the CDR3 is TGTGCCAGCAGCAACCGGGGGGTCGACAATCAGCCCCAGCATTTT.

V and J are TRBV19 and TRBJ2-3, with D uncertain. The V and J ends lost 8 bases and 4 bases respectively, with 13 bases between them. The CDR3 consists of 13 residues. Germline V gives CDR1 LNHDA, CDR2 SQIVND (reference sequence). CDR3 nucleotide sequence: TGTGCCAGTGCGCCCTCAGGCGCAGATACGCAGTATTTT. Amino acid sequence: CASAPSGADTQYF.

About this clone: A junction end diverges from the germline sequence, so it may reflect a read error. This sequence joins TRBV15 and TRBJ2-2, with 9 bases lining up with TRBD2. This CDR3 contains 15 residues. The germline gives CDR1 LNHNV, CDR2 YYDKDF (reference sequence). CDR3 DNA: TGTGCCACCAGCAGAGGTAGCGGGAGAGGCGGGGAGCTGCTTTTT. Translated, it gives CATSRGSGRGGELLF.

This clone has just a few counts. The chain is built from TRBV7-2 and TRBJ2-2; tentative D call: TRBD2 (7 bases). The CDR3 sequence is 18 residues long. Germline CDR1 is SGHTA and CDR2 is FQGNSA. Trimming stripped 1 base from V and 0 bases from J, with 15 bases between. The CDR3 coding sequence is TGTGCCAGCAGCTTAGAGGGGGGGGCTATCGCGAACACCGGGGAGCTGTTTTTT. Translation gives CASSLEGGAIANTGELFF.

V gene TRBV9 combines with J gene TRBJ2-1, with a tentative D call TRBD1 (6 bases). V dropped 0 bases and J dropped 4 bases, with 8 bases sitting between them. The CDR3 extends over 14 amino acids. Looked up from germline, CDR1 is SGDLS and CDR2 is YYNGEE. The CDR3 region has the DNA TGTGCCAGCAGCGTAGCGGGACAATACAATGAGCAGTTCTTC. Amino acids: CASSVAGQYNEQFF.

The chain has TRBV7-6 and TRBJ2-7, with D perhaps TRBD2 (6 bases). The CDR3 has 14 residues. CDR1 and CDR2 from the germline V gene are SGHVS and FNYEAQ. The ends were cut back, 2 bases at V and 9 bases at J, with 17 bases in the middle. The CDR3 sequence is CASSLLTGADGQYF. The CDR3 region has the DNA TGTGCCAGCAGCTTATTAACGGGAGCGGACGGGCAGTACTTC.

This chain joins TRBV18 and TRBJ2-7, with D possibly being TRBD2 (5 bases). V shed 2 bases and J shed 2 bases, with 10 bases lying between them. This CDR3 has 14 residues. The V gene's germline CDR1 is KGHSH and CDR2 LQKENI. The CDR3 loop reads CASSPDYVAYEQYF. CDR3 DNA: TGTGCCAGCTCACCAGACTACGTGGCCTACGAGCAGTACTTC.

CDR3 nucleotides: TGTGCCAGCAGCCAACTCTCGGGACTAGCGGGAGGGCCAAATACGCAGTATTTT. It translates to CASSQLSGLAGGPNTQYF. The gene calls are TRBV11-2 and TRBJ2-3; 16 bases line up with TRBD2. Germline V gene data show CDR1 as SGHAT and CDR2 as FQNNGV. This CDR3 has 18 amino acids. Trimming took 5 bases from V and 7 from J; bases not matched to a gene: 12.

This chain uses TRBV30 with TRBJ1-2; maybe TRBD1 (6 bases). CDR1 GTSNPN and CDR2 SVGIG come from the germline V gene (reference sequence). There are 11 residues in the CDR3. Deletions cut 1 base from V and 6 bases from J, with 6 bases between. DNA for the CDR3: TGTGCCTGGAGTGGGGGGCATGGCTACACCTTC. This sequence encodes CAWSGGHGYTF.

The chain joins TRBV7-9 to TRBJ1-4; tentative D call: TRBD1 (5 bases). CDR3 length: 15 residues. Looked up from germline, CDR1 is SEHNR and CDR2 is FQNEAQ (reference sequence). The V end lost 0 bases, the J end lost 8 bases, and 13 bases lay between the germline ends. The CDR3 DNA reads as TGTGCCAGCAGCTTAGCGACGGGGGACGGGGAAAAACTGTTTTTT. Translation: CASSLATGDGEKLFF.

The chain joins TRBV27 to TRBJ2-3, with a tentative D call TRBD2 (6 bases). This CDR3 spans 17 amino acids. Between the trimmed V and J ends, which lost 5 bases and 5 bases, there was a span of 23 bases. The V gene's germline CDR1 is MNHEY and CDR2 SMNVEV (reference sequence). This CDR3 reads CASSPRGPRELGDTQYF. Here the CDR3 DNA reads TGTGCCAGCAGTCCCCGTGGGCCCCGGGAGTTGGGAGATACGCAGTATTTT.